The 25 T cell receptor beta chains below all came from one sample that was sequenced in a study of T cell repertoires in cytomegalovirus infection. Their antigens remain unidentified. TCRdb independently ran MiXCR on the reads; one entry per CDR3 protein. This table holds approximately 1,000,000 distinct CDR3 sequences, less than 40% found once. The sample here was cultured CD8+ T cells from PBMCs, taken from culture after CMV antigen stimulation. These receptor sequences come from a human donor in good health (CMV status not recorded). Some clones in this sample may be carry-over from other donors' samples.

This clonotype was picked up many times. The chain combines TRBV7-9 with TRBJ2-7, with 7 bases lining up with TRBD2. The V and J ends lost 2 bases and 3 bases, in that order; junction bases with no gene match: 7. The length of the CDR3 is 15 residues. Germline lookup yields CDR1 SEHNR and CDR2 FQNEAQ (reference sequence). The CDR3 DNA reads TGTGCCAGCAGCTTAACCAGCGGGGACCTCTACGAGCAGTACGTC. It encodes CASSLTSGDLYEQYV.

On this clonotype itself: Germline and junction disagree at one end, which may indicate a read error. The chain is built from TRBV15 and TRBJ1-5, with 11 nucleotides matching TRBD1. Germline assignment: CDR1 LNHNV and CDR2 YYDKDF (reference sequence). CDR3 length equals 15 residues. The CDR3 coding sequence is TGTGCCACCAACAGAGGGGGACAGGGGGGTCAGCCCCAGCATTTT. Encoded protein: CATNRGGQGGQPQHF.

The table lists this clonotype with a few counts. This chain uses TRBV14 with TRBJ1-2; D uncertain. In germline, CDR1 is SGHDN, CDR2 FVKESK. This CDR3 spans 14 amino acids. V was shortened by 1 base and J by 3 bases, with 9 bases between the two germline ends. CDR3 coding DNA: TGTGCCAGCAGCCAAGGCTCAGGCTACTATGGCTACACCTTC. Translating gives CASSQGSGYYGYTF.

Many counts were recorded for this clonotype. The V call is TRBV12-3 or TRBV12-4, the J call TRBJ2-1; TRBD1 agrees at 7 bases. Unmatched junction bases numbered 8, after V lost 4 bases and J lost 5 bases. CDR3 length: 15 amino acids. This CDR3 reads CASSSPGQRDNEQFF. The CDR3 DNA follows: TGTGCCAGCAGTTCCCCGGGACAGAGAGACAATGAGCAGTTCTTC.

This clonotype has at least ten counts. V is TRBV20-1 and J is TRBJ2-4; D gene unclear. V shed 3 bases and J shed 0 bases, with 15 bases lying between them. The CDR3 totals 16 residues. Looked up from germline, CDR1 is DFQATT and CDR2 is SNEGSKA (reference sequence). The CDR3 region has the DNA TGCAGTGCTAGTCCTCCCGGAGTACTAGCCAAAAACATTCAGTACTTC. This sequence encodes CSASPPGVLAKNIQYF.

This clonotype has just one count. The chain couples TRBV7-8 to TRBJ2-1; 7 bases map to TRBD1. The CDR3 is 16 residues long. V shed 5 bases and J 1 base; nucleotides not matched to a gene: 8. From germline, CDR1 is SGHVS and CDR2 FQNEAQ. The CDR3 reads CASSKSDRPSYNEQFF. The CDR3 coding sequence is TGTGCCAGCAGCAAATCGGACAGGCCATCCTACAATGAGCAGTTCTTC.

This clonotype was seen at least ten times. This sequence joins TRBV7-2 and TRBJ1-1, with TRBD1 matching 8 bases. Looked up from germline, CDR1 is SGHTA and CDR2 is FQGNSA. The CDR3 spans 16 residues. V dropped 4 bases and J dropped 6; count of bases not matched to a gene: 13. CDR3 loop: CASSSLSRDRRAEAFF. The CDR3, as DNA: TGTGCCAGCAGCTCCCTCTCCCGGGACAGGCGGGCTGAAGCTTTCTTT. Using reference TRBV7-2 and TRBJ1-1 for the parts outside the CDR3, the full variable domain is GAGVSQSPSNKVTEKGKDVELRCDPISGHTALYWYRQSLGQGLEFLIYFQGNSAPDKSGLPSDRFSAERTGGSVSTLTIQRTQQEDSAVYLCASSSLSRDRRAEAFFGQGTRLTVV.

V is TRBV6-6 and J is TRBJ1-5; 7 bases map to TRBD1. V was pared by 2 bases and J by 5 bases, with 3 bases of the junction left unmatched. Germline V gene data show CDR1 as MNHNY and CDR2 as SVGAGI (reference sequence). CDR3 length: 14 amino acids. CDR3 residues: CASSYPGGYQPQHF. The CDR3 DNA reads TGTGCCAGCAGTTACCCAGGGGGGTATCAGCCCCAGCATTTT.

The chain has TRBV10-3 and TRBJ2-7; a possible D gene is TRBD1 (5 bases). The ends were cut back, 4 bases at V and 1 base at J, with 14 bases in the middle. Germline V gene data show CDR1 as ENHRY and CDR2 as SYGVKD. The CDR3 covers 15 residues. The CDR3 bases are TGTGCCATCAGTGCTAAGACAGTCCCATCCTACGAGCAGTACGTC. Protein: CAISAKTVPSYEQYV.

This clonotype was seen more than once but under ten times. This chain links TRBV2 with TRBJ1-1, with TRBD1 matching over 7 bases. After removal of 6 bases from V and 3 bases from J, the junction contained 10 bases not matched to a gene. The germline CDR1 and CDR2 sequences are SNHLY and FYNNEI. The CDR3 loop spans 15 amino acids. The DNA of the CDR3 is TGTGCCAGCAGCGGGACACAGGGGTTCCACACTGAAGCTTTCTTT. Encoded protein: CASSGTQGFHTEAFF.

V gene TRBV12-3 or TRBV12-4 combines with J gene TRBJ2-2; tentative D call: TRBD2 (6 bases). Trimming took 2 bases from V and 3 from J, leaving 22 bases between them. The length of the CDR3 is 19 residues. The CDR3 DNA sequence: TGTGCCAGCAGTTTAAGTTTGATAAGGAGGGACTCATACACCGGGGAGCTGTTTTTT. Its translation: CASSLSLIRRDSYTGELFF.

V usage is TRBV6-6 and J usage is TRBJ2-7; 7 bases match TRBD2. V lost 8 bases to trimming and J lost 4 bases; unmatched junction nucleotides: 11. The CDR3 sequence is 14 residues long. Per the germline V gene, CDR1 is MNHNY and CDR2 is SVGAGI (reference sequence). CDR3 sequence reads: CASWMGGLAYEQYV. The CDR3 DNA follows: TGTGCCAGCTGGATGGGAGGGCTGGCATACGAGCAGTACGTC.

The chain couples TRBV7-3 to TRBJ1-1, with a possible D match to TRBD1 (5 bases). From germline, CDR1 is SGHTA and CDR2 FQGTGA. CDR3 length: 15 amino acids. V was clipped by 3 bases and J by 2 bases, with 13 bases between them. The DNA for the CDR3 is TGTGCCAGCAGCTTGGCGGGGGGTATCAACACTGAAGCTTTCTTT. Translating it yields CASSLAGGINTEAFF.

At least ten counts were recorded for this clonotype. V usage is TRBV7-2 and J usage is TRBJ2-3; TRBD2 might be the D (6 bases). Per germline, CDR1 SGHTA and CDR2 FQGNSA. The CDR3 is made up of 15 amino acids. V shed 2 bases and J shed 5 bases, with 14 bases lying between them. The CDR3 DNA is TGTGCCAGCAGCTTATGGGGGGATTTAGGAGATACGCAGTATTTT. Its translation is CASSLWGDLGDTQYF. The full variable domain, in which reference TRBV7-2 and TRBJ2-3 provide the parts outside the CDR3, is GAGVSQSPSNKVTEKGKDVELRCDPISGHTALYWYRQSLGQGLEFLIYFQGNSAPDKSGLPSDRFSAERTGGSVSTLTIQRTQQEDSAVYLCASSLWGDLGDTQYFGPGTRLTVL.

V is TRBV4-1 and J is TRBJ2-7; 10 nucleotides line up with TRBD1. Germline trimming cut 1 base from V and 5 bases from J; bases unmatched to any gene: 5. This CDR3 spans 15 amino acids. Germline V gene lookup returns CDR1 MGHRA and CDR2 YSYEKL. The CDR3 reads CASSQGWGQGNEQYF. The CDR3 DNA follows: TGCGCCAGCAGCCAAGGTTGGGGACAGGGGAACGAGCAGTACTTC.

At least ten counts were recorded for this clonotype. The chain links TRBV7-2 to TRBJ2-7; D remains ambiguous. The germline V gene has CDR1 SGHTA and CDR2 FQGNSA. The CDR3 consists of 14 residues. V shed 1 base and J shed 4 bases, with 11 bases lying between them. The CDR3 protein is CASSLGARLYEQYF. The CDR3, as DNA: TGTGCCAGCAGCTTAGGGGCCAGACTTTACGAGCAGTACTTC.

This clonotype was counted a few times. This chain links TRBV23-1 with TRBJ2-7, with D perhaps being TRBD1 or TRBD2 (7 bases each). TRBV23-1 is placed among ORFs of uncertain function. The V end lost 5 bases, the J end lost 3 bases, and 14 bases lay between the germline ends. CDR3 size: 14 residues. Here the CDR3 DNA reads TGCGCCAGCAGTGTCCAGGGGGGGAACTACGAGCAGTACGTC. It specifies CASSVQGGNYEQYV.

This clonotype appeared a few times. The chain links TRBV20-1 to TRBJ2-7; tentatively, D is TRBD1 (6 bases). This CDR3 is built from 15 residues. V lost 5 bases, J lost 2 bases, and 19 bases lay in between. Germline loops: CDR1 DFQATT, CDR2 SNEGSKA (reference sequence). The CDR3 DNA follows: TGCAGTGCTCCAACTACAGGGAATTGGGCCTACGAGCAGTACTTC. Translation gives CSAPTTGNWAYEQYF.

The chain links TRBV24-1 to TRBJ2-7; D possibly corresponds to TRBD1 (5 bases). The CDR3 sequence is 12 residues long. Trimming removed 1 base from V and 8 bases from J, with 8 bases in between. CDR1 and CDR2 from the germline V gene are KGHDR and SFDVKD. The CDR3 is CATSDFLGQQYV. Written as DNA, the CDR3 is TGTGCCACCAGTGATTTTTTGGGGCAGCAGTACGTC.

The chain employs TRBV27 and TRBJ2-1; no definite D call. Trimming cost V 3 bases and J 8 bases, with 8 bases left between them. The CDR3 spans 12 residues. Germline values: CDR1 MNHEY, CDR2 SMNVEV (reference sequence). The CDR3 DNA reads as TGTGCCAGCAGTTTGCCAGTCCATGAGCAGTTCTTC. This encodes CASSLPVHEQFF.

This clonotype has a handful of counts. V and J are TRBV7-4 and TRBJ2-6; no clear D. Looked up from germline, CDR1 is SGHVT and CDR2 is SQSDAQ. This CDR3 is 14 amino acids long. Trimming removed 5 bases at V and 2 bases at J, with 7 bases between. The CDR3 DNA reads as TGTGCCAGCAGCACAACTACTGGGGCCAACGTCCTGACTTTC. Its protein is CASSTTTGANVLTF.

The chain couples TRBV7-6 to TRBJ2-7, with 9 nucleotides matching TRBD1. V shed 2 bases, J shed 3 bases, and the junction held 8 bases outside the gene matches. This CDR3 is 16 amino acids long. CDR1 and CDR2 from the germline V gene are SGHVS and FNYEAQ. DNA for the CDR3: TGTGCCAGCAGCTTACCGATCCGGGACAGGGTCTACGAGCAGTACGTC. Its translation is CASSLPIRDRVYEQYV.

In this sample, this clonotype turned up a few times. This sequence joins TRBV27 and TRBJ1-2; the D is unclear. The CDR3 runs to 15 residues. Trimming stripped 5 bases from V and 7 bases from J, with 20 bases between. The V gene's germline CDR1 is MNHEY and CDR2 SMNVEV (reference sequence). In DNA, the CDR3 is TGTGCCAGCAGTCCGATCGTTGAATCGGAGTTTGGCTACACCTTC. As protein: CASSPIVESEFGYTF.

This sequence joins TRBV7-6 and TRBJ1-3; D is unresolved. Per the germline V gene, CDR1 is SGHVS and CDR2 is FNYEAQ. V gave up 1 base and J gave up 6 bases, with 10 bases separating them. The CDR3 extends over 14 amino acids. The CDR3 sequence is CASSLEWPENTIYF. As DNA, the CDR3 is TGTGCCAGCAGCTTAGAGTGGCCAGAAAACACCATATATTTT.

This clonotype was observed a few times. This sequence joins TRBV6-1 and TRBJ1-1; 8 bases are shared with TRBD1. The CDR3 consists of 13 residues. V trimming: 6 bases; J trimming: 4 bases; junction bases outside the gene matches: 4. The V gene's germline CDR1 is MNHNS and CDR2 SASEGT. In nucleotides, the CDR3 is TGTGCCAGCAGGTCAGGGGGCATCACTGAAGCTTTCTTT. Protein sequence: CASRSGGITEAFF.